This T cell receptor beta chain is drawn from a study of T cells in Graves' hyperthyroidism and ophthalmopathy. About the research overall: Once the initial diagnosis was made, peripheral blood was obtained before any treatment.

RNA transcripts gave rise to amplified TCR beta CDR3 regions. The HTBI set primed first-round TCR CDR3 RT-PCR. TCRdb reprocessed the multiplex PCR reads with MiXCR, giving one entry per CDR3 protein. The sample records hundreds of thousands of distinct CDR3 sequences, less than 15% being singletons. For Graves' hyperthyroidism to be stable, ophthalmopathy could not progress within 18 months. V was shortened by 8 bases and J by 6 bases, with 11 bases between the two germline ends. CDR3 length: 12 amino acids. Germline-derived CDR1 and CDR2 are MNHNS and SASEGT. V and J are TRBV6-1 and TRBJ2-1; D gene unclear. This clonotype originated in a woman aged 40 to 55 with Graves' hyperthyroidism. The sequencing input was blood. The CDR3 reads CASRSWSNEQFF. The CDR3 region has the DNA TGTGCCAGCCGATCTTGGAGCAATGAGCAGTTCTTC.